One and the same sample provided the 18 T cell receptor beta chains below, sequenced in a study of OX40 agonist ivuxolimab in advanced cancers. Sequenced by immunoSEQ multiplex PCR; TCRdb stores in-frame clones only, minus some. The sample consists of some 30,000 clones, about 90% of them appearing once. Sequencing was performed on CD4+ or CD8+ T cells sorted from blood, taken in a trial of the OX40 agonist ivuxolimab. The receptors come from an adult with an advanced solid tumor such as melanoma, head and neck, liver or kidney cancer.

The chain joins TRBV19 to TRBJ2-1; 10 bases agree with TRBD1. Germline V CDR1 and CDR2: LNHDA, SQIVND (reference sequence). J lost 4 bases, V lost 5 bases, and 11 bases had no gene match. This CDR3 comprises 17 residues. In nucleotides, the CDR3 is TGTGCCAGTAGTCCACCCCCTGACAGGGGGCTATACAATGAGCAGTTCTTC. Translated, it gives CASSPPPDRGLYNEQFF.

This chain links TRBV27 with TRBJ2-5, with D unclear. The CDR3 runs 16 residues. The V end was cut by 4 bases, the J end by 3 bases, with 18 bases between. Germline CDR1 reads MNHEY; CDR2 reads SMNVEV (reference sequence). The CDR3 coding sequence is TGTGCCAGCAGTTACTCCTCCGGGCTCCGAAAAGAGACCCAGTACTTC. It translates to CASSYSSGLRKETQYF.

This clone showed up just once. The chain employs TRBV7-6 and TRBJ2-7, with D tentatively TRBD2 (7 bases). Germline V gene lookup returns CDR1 SGHVS and CDR2 FNYEAQ. V was trimmed by 4 bases and J by 3 bases, leaving 13 bases between them. The CDR3 loop spans 14 amino acids. This CDR3 reads CASSSWGGRYEQYF. Here the CDR3 DNA reads TGTGCCAGCAGCTCGTGGGGGGGCCGCTACGAGCAGTACTTC.

The chain links TRBV27 to TRBJ2-7, with D perhaps matching TRBD2 (6 bases). Germline V gives CDR1 MNHEY, CDR2 SMNVEV (reference sequence). The CDR3 spans 15 residues. Trimming removed 2 bases at V and 3 bases at J, with 14 bases between. For the CDR3, the DNA is TGTGCCAGCAGTTTACCCCACGGGGGAGACTACGAGCAGTACTTC. It encodes CASSLPHGGDYEQYF.

This chain joins TRBV9 and TRBJ2-6; 8 positions agree with TRBD1. Germline CDR1 and CDR2: SGDLS and YYNGEE. The length of the CDR3 is 17 residues. Trimming took 2 bases from V and 0 from J; bases not matched to a gene: 4. In nucleotides, the CDR3 is TGTGCCAGCAGCGTTGGGACAGGTAACTCTGGGGCCAACGTCCTGACTTTC. It specifies CASSVGTGNSGANVLTF.

This chain joins TRBV19 and TRBJ1-5; TRBD1 aligns across 7 bases. Germline CDR1 reads LNHDA; CDR2 reads SQIVND (reference sequence). The CDR3 spans 14 residues. The V gene end was trimmed by 6 bases and the J gene end by 6 bases; junction bases not matched to a gene: 8. CDR3 loop: CASSHRGMGQPQHF. CDR3 nucleotide sequence: TGTGCCAGTAGCCACAGGGGAATGGGTCAGCCCCAGCATTTT.

The chain has TRBV7-7 and TRBJ2-7, with D perhaps matching TRBD2 (5 bases). V lost 5 bases to trimming and J lost 3 bases, with 14 bases between them. The germline gives CDR1 SSHAT, CDR2 FNYEAQ (reference sequence). CDR3 length: 14 amino acids. CDR3 sequence: CASSPTPGSYEQYF. CDR3 nucleotide sequence: TGTGCCAGCAGCCCCACCCCGGGAAGCTACGAGCAGTACTTC.

The V and J genes are TRBV30 and TRBJ1-1; D gene ambiguous. The germline gives CDR1 GTSNPN, CDR2 SVGIG (reference sequence). V was pared by 0 bases and J by 4 bases, with 9 bases between. The CDR3 runs to 13 residues. The CDR3 loop is CAWSVRAVTEAFF. The DNA for the CDR3 is TGTGCCTGGAGTGTACGGGCAGTCACTGAAGCTTTCTTT.

V usage is TRBV11-2 and J usage is TRBJ2-7, with D possibly TRBD2 on 5 matching bases. The CDR3 has 15 residues. Trimming cost V 3 bases and J 0 bases, with 12 bases left between them. Germline CDR1 is SGHAT and CDR2 is FQNNGV. The CDR3 reads CASSFPSGSSYEQYF. The DNA of the CDR3 is TGTGCCAGCAGCTTCCCCAGCGGATCCTCCTACGAGCAGTACTTC.

This chain uses TRBV27 with TRBJ1-5; 7 bases map to TRBD1. The CDR3 consists of 14 residues. The V segment lost 3 bases and the J segment 5 bases; nucleotides outside the gene matches: 4. Per germline, CDR1 MNHEY and CDR2 SMNVEV (reference sequence). CDR3 amino acids: CASSFLQGDQPQHF. The CDR3 bases are TGTGCCAGCAGTTTTTTGCAGGGGGATCAGCCCCAGCATTTT.

This rearrangement joins TRBV11-2 to TRBJ2-7; D unresolved. CDR1 SGHAT and CDR2 FQNNGV come from the germline V gene. The germline V and J ends were trimmed by 2 bases and 3 bases, with 8 bases remaining between them. CDR3 length: 13 residues. In nucleotides, the CDR3 is TGTGCCAGCAGCTTACCGGGTAACTACGAGCAGTACTTC. Protein: CASSLPGNYEQYF.

The table lists this clone with a count of one. The rearrangement joins TRBV6-5 to TRBJ1-1, with D hard to call. Between the trimmed V and J ends, which lost 6 bases and 1 base, there was a span of 9 bases. The length of the CDR3 is 13 residues. The germline CDR1 and CDR2 sequences are MNHEY and SVGAGI. The CDR3 region has the DNA TGTGCCAGCAGGCCCGCAGGGAACACTGAAGCTTTCTTT. Translating gives CASRPAGNTEAFF.

The V call is TRBV25-1, the J call TRBJ1-1, with 7 positions matching TRBD1. The CDR3 sequence is 16 residues long. CDR1 and CDR2 from the germline V gene are MGHDK and SYGVNS. The junction had 9 bases not matched to a gene; V was cut back by 4 bases and J by 1 base. The CDR3 spells CASSVGDRQGNTEAFF. In nucleotides, the CDR3 is TGTGCCAGCAGTGTGGGGGACCGACAGGGGAACACTGAAGCTTTCTTT.

This sequence joins TRBV6-6 and TRBJ2-7; D call uncertain. Per germline, CDR1 MNHNY and CDR2 SVGAGI (reference sequence). Trimming pared 2 bases from V and 1 base from J, leaving 9 bases between. The CDR3 length is 14 residues. The CDR3 sequence is CASSYEAYSYEQYF. The CDR3 bases are TGTGCCAGCAGTTACGAGGCCTATTCCTACGAGCAGTACTTC.

The chain joins TRBV4-1 to TRBJ2-7; D may correspond to TRBD1 or TRBD2 (5 bases each). The CDR3 totals 17 residues. CDR1 is MGHRA, CDR2 YSYEKL, per germline. Trimming removed 0 bases from V and 0 bases from J, with 15 bases in between. Written as DNA, the CDR3 is TGCGCCAGCAGCCAAGATGGGGCGGGCTTAGGCTCCTACGAGCAGTACTTC. Its translation is CASSQDGAGLGSYEQYF.

This rearrangement joins TRBV25-1 to TRBJ2-3, with 7 bases lining up with TRBD2. Germline trimming cut 5 bases from V and 0 bases from J; bases unmatched to any gene: 14. The CDR3 sequence is 18 residues long. In germline, CDR1 is MGHDK, CDR2 SYGVNS. CDR3 sequence (DNA): TGTGCCAGCAGTCCCTGGGGAGGGAGTGGGACCAGCACAGATACGCAGTATTTT. Translation: CASSPWGGSGTSTDTQYF.

The chain combines TRBV4-1 with TRBJ2-7; D gene unclear. Trimming removed 2 bases from V and 2 bases from J, with 13 bases in between. This CDR3 comprises 15 residues. Germline loops: CDR1 MGHRA, CDR2 YSYEKL. CDR3 in amino acids: CASSQRSPAAYEQYF. The CDR3 DNA reads TGCGCCAGCAGCCAAAGGTCCCCGGCAGCCTACGAGCAGTACTTC.

V usage is TRBV11-2 and J usage is TRBJ2-7, with 7 bases lining up with TRBD2. The CDR3 totals 14 residues. Germline V gene lookup returns CDR1 SGHAT and CDR2 FQNNGV. Unmatched junction bases numbered 5, after V lost 3 bases and J lost 3 bases. This CDR3 reads CASSFLASGYEQYF. The CDR3 coding sequence is TGTGCCAGCAGCTTCCTCGCTAGCGGCTACGAGCAGTACTTC.